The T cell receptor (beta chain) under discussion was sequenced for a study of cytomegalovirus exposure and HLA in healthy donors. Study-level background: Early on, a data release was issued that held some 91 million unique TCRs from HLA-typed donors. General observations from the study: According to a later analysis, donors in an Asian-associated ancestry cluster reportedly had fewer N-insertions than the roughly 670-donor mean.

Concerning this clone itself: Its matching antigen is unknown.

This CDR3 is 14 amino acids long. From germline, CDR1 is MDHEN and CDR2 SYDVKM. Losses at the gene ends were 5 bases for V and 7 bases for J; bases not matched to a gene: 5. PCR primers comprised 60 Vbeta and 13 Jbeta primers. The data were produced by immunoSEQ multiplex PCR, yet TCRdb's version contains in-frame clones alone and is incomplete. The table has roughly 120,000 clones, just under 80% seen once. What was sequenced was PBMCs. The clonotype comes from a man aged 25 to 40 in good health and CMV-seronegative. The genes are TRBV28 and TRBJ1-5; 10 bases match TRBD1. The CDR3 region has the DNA TGTGCCAGCAGTCGGGACAGGGGAGGCCAGCCCCAGCATTTT. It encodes CASSRDRGGQPQHF.